This T cell receptor beta chain was identified in a study of response to subunit inactivated influenza vaccine. A remark on this clonotype: Its antigen remains unidentified.

Study-level findings and limits: The authors suggested that few new T cells are recruited per seasonal influenza vaccination.

Each CDR3 protein gets one entry after TCRdb re-called the RT-PCR reads with MiXCR. In the table there are 700,000 to 900,000 distinct CDR3 sequences, 20% to 25% of which are singletons. Losses at the gene ends were 6 bases for V and 8 bases for J; bases not matched to a gene: 15. Germline V gene lookup returns CDR1 MDHEN and CDR2 SYDVKM. The CDR3 consists of 15 residues. The V and J genes are TRBV28 and TRBJ1-2, with TRBD1 identical over 7 bases. The sample consisted of PBMCs from blood, taken approximately 5 days after vaccination. The clonotype originates from a middle-aged man who received an inactivated influenza vaccine. The CDR3 spells CASRAFSRQGEGYTF. The CDR3, as DNA: TGTGCCAGCAGAGCCTTCTCCCGACAGGGCGAAGGCTACACCTTC.